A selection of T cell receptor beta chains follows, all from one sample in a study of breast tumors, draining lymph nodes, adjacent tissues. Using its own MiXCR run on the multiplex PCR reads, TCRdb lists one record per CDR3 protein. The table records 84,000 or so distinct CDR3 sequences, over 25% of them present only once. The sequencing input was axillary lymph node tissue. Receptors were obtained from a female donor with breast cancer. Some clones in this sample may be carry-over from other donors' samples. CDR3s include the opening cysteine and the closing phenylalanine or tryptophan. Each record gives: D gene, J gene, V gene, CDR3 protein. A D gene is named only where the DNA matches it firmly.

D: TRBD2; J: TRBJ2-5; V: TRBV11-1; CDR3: CASRLAGVGQETQYF
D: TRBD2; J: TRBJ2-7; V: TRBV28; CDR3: CATSIAGGLTYEQYF
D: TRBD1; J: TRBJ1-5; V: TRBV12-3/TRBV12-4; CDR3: CASSLTQGSNQPQHF
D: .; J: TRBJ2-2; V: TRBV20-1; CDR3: CSARMGGNTGELFF
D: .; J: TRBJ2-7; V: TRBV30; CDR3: CAWSFGSSYEQYF
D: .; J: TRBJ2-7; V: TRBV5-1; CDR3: CASSSRDNSYEQYF
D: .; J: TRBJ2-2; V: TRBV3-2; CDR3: CASSQDRSGSAGELFF
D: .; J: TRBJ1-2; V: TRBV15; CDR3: CATSRSGTPNGYTF
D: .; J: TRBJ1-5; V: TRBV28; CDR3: CASSLRFISLSSNQPQHF
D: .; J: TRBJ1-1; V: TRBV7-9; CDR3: CASRDSLSYEQYFGPVGLYTEAFF
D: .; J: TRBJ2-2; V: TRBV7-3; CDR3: CASSLNPPGIGGELFF
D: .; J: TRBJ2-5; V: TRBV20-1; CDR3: CSAHTDKTKETQYF
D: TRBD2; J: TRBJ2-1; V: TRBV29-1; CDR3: CSVNPLLAGGGLNEQFF
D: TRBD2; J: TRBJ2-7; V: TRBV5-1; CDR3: CASSLGAGAREQYF
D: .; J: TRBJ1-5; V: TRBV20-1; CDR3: CSATPTWAGAGETQHF
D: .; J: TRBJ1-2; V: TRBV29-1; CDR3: CSVLTGGDGYTF
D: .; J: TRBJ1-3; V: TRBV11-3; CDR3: CASRADSGNTIYF
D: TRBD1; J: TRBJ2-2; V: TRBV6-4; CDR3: CASSDSPGGHTGELFF
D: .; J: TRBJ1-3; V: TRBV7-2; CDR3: CASSSSDWGGNTIYF
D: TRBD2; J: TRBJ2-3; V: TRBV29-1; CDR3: CSVGHQSIAGGDTDTQYF
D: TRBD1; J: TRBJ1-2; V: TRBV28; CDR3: CATGTGNYGYTF
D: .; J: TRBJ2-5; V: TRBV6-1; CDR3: CASSEGTVIQETQYF
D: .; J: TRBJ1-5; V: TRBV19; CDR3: CASTRRWDSNQPQHF
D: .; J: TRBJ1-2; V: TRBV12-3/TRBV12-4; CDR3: CASSYTGSPKDGYTF
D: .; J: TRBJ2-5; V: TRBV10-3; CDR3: CAIRGGRETQYF
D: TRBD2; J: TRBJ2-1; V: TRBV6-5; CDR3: CASSHREGNEQFF
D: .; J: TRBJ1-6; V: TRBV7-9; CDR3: CASWDNNSPLHF
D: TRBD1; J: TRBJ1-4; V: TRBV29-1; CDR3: CSVGTGGSNEKLFF
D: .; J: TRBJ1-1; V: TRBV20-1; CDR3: CSVAGFVNTEAFF
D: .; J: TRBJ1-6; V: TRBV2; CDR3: CASSEFQGTGHSPLHF